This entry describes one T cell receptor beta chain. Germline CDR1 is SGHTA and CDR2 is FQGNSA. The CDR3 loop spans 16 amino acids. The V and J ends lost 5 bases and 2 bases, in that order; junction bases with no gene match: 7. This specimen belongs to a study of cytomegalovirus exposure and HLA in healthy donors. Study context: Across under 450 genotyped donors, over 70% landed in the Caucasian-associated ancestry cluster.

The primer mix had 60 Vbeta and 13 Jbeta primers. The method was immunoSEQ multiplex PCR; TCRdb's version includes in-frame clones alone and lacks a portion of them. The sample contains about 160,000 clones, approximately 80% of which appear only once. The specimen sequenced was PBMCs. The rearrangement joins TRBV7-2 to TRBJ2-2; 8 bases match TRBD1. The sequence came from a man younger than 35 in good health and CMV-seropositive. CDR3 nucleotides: TGTGCCAGCAGCCGTGTGACAGGGGTTAACACCGGGGAGCTGTTTTTT. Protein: CASSRVTGVNTGELFF.